This T cell receptor beta chain was captured in a study of cytomegalovirus exposure and HLA in healthy donors. Study observations and caveats: Most TCR sequences showed up rarely, but some public TCRs showed up in many donors.

Turning to this clone: What it binds is unknown.

In germline, CDR1 is SEHNR, CDR2 FQNEAQ (reference sequence). The CDR3 totals 15 residues. The junction had 10 bases not matched to a gene; V was cut back by 7 bases and J by 2 bases. With 60 Vbeta and 13 Jbeta primers, the PCR was carried out. This table comes from immunoSEQ multiplex PCR, and its TCRdb copy is limited to in-frame clones, with some not included. This sample yields 100,000 to 150,000 clones, of which about 84% are seen a single time; around 3.9% belongs to the top ten. This TCR derives from a man aged 35 to 55 in good health and CMV-seronegative. V is TRBV7-9 and J is TRBJ1-1, with 7 bases identical to TRBD1. Sample: PBMCs. The CDR3 nucleotides are TGTGCCAGCAACACTCGACAGGGAAGAAACACTGAAGCTTTCTTT. Protein: CASNTRQGRNTEAFF.